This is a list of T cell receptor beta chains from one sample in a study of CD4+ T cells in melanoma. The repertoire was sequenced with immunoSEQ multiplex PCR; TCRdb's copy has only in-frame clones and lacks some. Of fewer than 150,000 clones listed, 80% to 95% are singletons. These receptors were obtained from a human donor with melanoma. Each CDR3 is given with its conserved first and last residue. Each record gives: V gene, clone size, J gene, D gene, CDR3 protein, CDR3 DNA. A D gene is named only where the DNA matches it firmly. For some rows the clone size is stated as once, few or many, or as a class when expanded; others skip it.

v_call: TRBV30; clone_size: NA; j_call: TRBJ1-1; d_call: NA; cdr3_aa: CAWSSLGGGDTEAFF; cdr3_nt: TGTGCCTGGAGTTCCCTCGGGGGGGGCGACACTGAAGCTTTCTTT
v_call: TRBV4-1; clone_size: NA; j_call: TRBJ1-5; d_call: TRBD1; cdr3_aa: CASSQAVSRQGARSNQPQHF; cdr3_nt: TGCGCCAGCAGCCAAGCGGTTAGTCGACAGGGGGCGCGGAGCAATCAGCCCCAGCATTTT
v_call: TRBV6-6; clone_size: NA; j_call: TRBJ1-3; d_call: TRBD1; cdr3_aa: CASGKRQGVGNTIYF; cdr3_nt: TGTGCCAGCGGGAAGAGACAGGGCGTTGGAAACACCATATATTTT
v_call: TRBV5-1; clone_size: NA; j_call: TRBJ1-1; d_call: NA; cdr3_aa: CASSLAGLREAFF; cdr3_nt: TGCGCCAGCAGCTTGGCAGGCTTGAGAGAAGCTTTCTTT
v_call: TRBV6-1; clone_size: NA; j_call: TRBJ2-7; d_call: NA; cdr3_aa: CASSDRRRPGDEQYF; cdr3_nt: TGTGCCAGCAGTGATAGACGGCGGCCCGGCGACGAGCAGTACTTC
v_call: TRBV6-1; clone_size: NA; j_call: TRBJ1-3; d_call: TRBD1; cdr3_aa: CASSAADRLPGNTIYF; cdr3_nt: TGTGCCAGCAGTGCAGCGGACAGGCTTCCTGGAAACACCATATATTTT
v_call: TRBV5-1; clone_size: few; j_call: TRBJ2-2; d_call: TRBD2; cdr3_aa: CASSLSSSGGAGTGELFF; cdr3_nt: TGCGCCAGCAGCTTGAGCTCCAGCGGGGGGGCTGGCACCGGGGAGCTGTTTTTT
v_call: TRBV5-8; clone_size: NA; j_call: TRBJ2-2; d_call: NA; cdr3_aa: CASSSSRLANTGELFF; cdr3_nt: TGTGCCAGCAGCTCGTCGAGACTAGCGAACACCGGGGAGCTGTTTTTT
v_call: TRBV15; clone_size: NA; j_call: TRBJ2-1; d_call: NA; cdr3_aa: CATSMFSPDEQFF; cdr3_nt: TGTGCCACCAGCATGTTTAGTCCGGATGAGCAGTTCTTC
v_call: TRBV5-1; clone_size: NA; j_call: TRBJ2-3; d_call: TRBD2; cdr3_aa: CASSQDPGGVTTQYF; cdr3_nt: TGTGCCAGCAGCCAAGACCCGGGGGGGGTGACGACGCAGTATTTT
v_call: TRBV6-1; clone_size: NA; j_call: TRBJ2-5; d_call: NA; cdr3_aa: CASSWTAQETQYF; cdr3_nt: TGTGCCAGCAGTTGGACAGCCCAAGAGACCCAGTACTTC
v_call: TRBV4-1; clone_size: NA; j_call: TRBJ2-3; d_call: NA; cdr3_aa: CASSQEGRTDTQYF; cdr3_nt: TGCGCCAGCAGCCAAGAGGGTCGCACAGATACGCAGTATTTT
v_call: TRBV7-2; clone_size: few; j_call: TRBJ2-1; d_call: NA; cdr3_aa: CASSLSRLHEQFF; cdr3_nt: TGTGCCAGCAGCTTATCTAGACTTCATGAGCAGTTCTTC
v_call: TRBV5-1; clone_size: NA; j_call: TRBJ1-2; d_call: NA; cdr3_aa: CASSYGQSDGYTF; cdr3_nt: TGCGCCAGCAGCTACGGACAGTCCGATGGCTACACCTTC
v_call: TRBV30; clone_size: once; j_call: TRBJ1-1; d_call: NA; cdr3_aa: CAWTRTGNTEAFF; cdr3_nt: TGTGCCTGGACAAGGACGGGGAACACTGAAGCTTTCTTT
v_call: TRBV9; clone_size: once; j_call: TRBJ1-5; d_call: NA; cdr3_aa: CASSVELGHPQHF; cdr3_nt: TGTGCCAGCAGCGTAGAACTGGGGCACCCCCAGCATTTT
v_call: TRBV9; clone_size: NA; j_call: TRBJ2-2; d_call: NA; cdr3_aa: CASSVGGGELFF; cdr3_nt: TGTGCCAGCAGCGTCGGGGGTGGGGAGCTGTTTTTT
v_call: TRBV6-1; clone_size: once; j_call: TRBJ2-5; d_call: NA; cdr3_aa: CASSGTDSPGTQYF; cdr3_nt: TGTGCCAGCAGTGGAACCGACAGCCCCGGGACCCAGTACTTC
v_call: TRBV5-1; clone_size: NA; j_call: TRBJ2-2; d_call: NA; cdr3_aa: CASSIGQPNTGELFF; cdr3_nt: TGCGCCAGCAGCATAGGACAGCCGAACACCGGGGAGCTGTTTTTT
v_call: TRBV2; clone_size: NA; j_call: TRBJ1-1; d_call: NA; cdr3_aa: CASLPEPNTEAFF; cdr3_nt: TGTGCCAGCCTCCCCGAGCCAAACACTGAAGCTTTCTTT
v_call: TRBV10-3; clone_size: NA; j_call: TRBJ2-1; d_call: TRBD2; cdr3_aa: CAIDPRGGSPYNEQFF; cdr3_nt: TGTGCCATCGACCCCCGGGGAGGGAGTCCCTACAATGAGCAGTTCTTC
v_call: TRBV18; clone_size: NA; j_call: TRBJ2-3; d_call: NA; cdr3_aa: CASSPAGAGTDTQYF; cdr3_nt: TGTGCCAGCTCACCCGCAGGAGCCGGGACAGATACGCAGTATTTT
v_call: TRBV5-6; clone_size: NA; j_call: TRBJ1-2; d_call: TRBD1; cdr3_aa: CASSLPGQGVYGYTF; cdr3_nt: TGTGCCAGCAGCCTTCCGGGACAGGGGGTATATGGCTACACCTTC
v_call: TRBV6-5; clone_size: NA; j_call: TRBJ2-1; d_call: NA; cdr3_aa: CASSYSSAFGYEQFF; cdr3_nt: TGTGCCAGCAGTTACTCGTCTGCGTTCGGGTATGAGCAGTTCTTC
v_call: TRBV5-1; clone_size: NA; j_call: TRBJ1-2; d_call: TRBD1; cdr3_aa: CASSSGTGPYGYTF; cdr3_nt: TGCGCCAGCAGCTCCGGGACAGGGCCCTATGGCTACACCTTC
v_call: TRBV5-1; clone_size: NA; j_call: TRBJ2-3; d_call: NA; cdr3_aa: CASSSLRGTTDTQYF; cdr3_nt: TGCGCCAGCAGCTCCCTACGGGGAACCACAGATACGCAGTATTTT
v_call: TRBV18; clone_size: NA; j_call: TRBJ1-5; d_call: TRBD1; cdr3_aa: CASSEGQGYSNQPQHF; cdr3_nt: TGTGCCAGCTCGGAGGGACAGGGATATAGCAATCAGCCCCAGCATTTT
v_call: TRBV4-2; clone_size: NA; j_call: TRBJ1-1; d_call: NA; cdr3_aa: CASSHHGLTKQAFF; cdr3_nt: TGTGCCAGCAGCCACCACGGGCTAACAAAACAAGCTTTCTTT
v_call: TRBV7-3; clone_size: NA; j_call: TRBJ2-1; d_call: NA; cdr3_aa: CASGGGSNEQFF; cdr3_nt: TGTGCCAGTGGGGGGGGCTCCAATGAGCAGTTCTTC
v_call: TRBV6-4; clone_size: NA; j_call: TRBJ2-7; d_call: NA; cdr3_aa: CASSGYEQYF; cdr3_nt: TGTGCCAGCAGTGGATACGAGCAGTACTTC
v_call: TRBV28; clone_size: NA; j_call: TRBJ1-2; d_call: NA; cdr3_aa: CASSPYSLGGYTF; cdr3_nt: TGTGCCAGCAGTCCGTACAGCCTAGGGGGCTACACCTTC
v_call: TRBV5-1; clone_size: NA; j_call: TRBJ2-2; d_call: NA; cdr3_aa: CATTPGQNTGELFF; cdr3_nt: TGCGCCACCACCCCAGGACAGAACACCGGGGAGCTGTTTTTT
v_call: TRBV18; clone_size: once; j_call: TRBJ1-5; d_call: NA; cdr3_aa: CASSPGSNQPQHF; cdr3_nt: TGTGCCAGCTCACCAGGAAGCAATCAGCCCCAGCATTTT
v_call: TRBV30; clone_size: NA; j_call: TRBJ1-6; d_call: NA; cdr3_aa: CACYRDTVISPLHF; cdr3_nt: TGTGCCTGTTACCGGGACACCGTGATCTCGCCCCTCCACTTT
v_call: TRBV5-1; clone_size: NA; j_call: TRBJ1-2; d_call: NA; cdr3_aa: CASSLLGDYYGYTF; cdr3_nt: TGCGCCAGCAGCTTGTTGGGGGACTACTATGGCTACACCTTC
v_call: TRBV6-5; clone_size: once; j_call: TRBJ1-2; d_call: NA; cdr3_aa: CASIDPGPTNYGYTF; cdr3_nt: TGTGCCAGCATTGATCCCGGGCCTACTAACTATGGCTACACCTTC
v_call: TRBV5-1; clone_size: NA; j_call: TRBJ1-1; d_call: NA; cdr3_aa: CASSFAGRSLMNTEAFF; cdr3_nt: TGCGCCAGCAGCTTCGCAGGGCGCAGTCTCATGAACACTGAAGCTTTCTTT
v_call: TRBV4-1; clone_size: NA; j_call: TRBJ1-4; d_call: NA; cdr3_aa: CASSQGRGLNEKLFF; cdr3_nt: TGCGCCAGCAGCCAAGGCAGAGGGTTGAACGAAAAACTGTTTTTT